These T cell receptor beta chains were read from a single sample in a study of shared clonotypes between healthy human individuals. Clones were sequenced by immunoSEQ multiplex PCR, and TCRdb holds only the in-frame ones, with some missing. The sample has roughly 1,800,000 clones, about 95% seen once. The material sequenced was naive CD8+ T cells sorted from blood. The source of these receptors is a man aged 18 to 29 in good health. Each CDR3 is given with its conserved first and last residue. D genes are given only for firm matches.

v_gene	j_gene	d_gene	CDR3aa	CDR3nt
TRBV18	TRBJ2-7	TRBD2	CASSPYEREGSEQYF	TGTGCCAGCTCACCATACGAGCGGGAGGGTTCCGAGCAGTACTTC
TRBV27	TRBJ2-3	.	CASTPFLGTDTQYF	TGTGCCAGCACCCCTTTTCTGGGGACAGATACGCAGTATTTT
TRBV7-2	TRBJ2-2	TRBD2	CASSHSGSRAGELFF	TGTGCCAGCAGCCACAGCGGGAGTAGAGCCGGGGAGCTGTTTTTT
TRBV5-1	TRBJ2-3	.	CASRGGLGDTQYF	TGCGCCAGCAGAGGGGGGCTCGGAGATACGCAGTATTTT
TRBV9	TRBJ2-5	TRBD2	CASSAAGGQETQYF	TGTGCCAGCAGCGCTGCGGGGGGCCAAGAGACCCAGTACTTC
TRBV27	TRBJ1-5	.	CASSLLGEPQHF	TGTGCCAGCAGTCTCTTGGGGGAGCCCCAGCATTTT
TRBV13	TRBJ2-3	.	CASSLTRLTRATDTQYF	TGTGCCAGCAGCTTAACTCGGCTGACTAGGGCGACAGATACGCAGTATTTT
TRBV9	TRBJ2-5	TRBD1	CASSEPSDRGEETQYF	TGTGCCAGCAGCGAGCCCTCCGACAGGGGAGAGGAGACCCAGTACTTC
TRBV18	TRBJ2-5	.	CASSPDSGSQETQYF	TGTGCCAGCTCACCCGACTCCGGCTCTCAAGAGACCCAGTACTTC
TRBV2	TRBJ1-5	.	CASSVAWESNQPQHF	TGTGCCAGCAGCGTTGCCTGGGAAAGCAATCAGCCCCAGCATTTT
TRBV12-2	TRBJ2-7	.	CASRLEYGPYEQYF	TGTGCAAGTCGCTTAGAGTACGGACCCTACGAGCAGTACTTC
TRBV21-1	TRBJ1-5	.	CASSKVVFFNQPQHF	TGTGCCAGCAGCAAAGTCGTGTTTTTCAATCAGCCCCAGCATTTT
TRBV5-4	TRBJ2-3	.	CASSSVTADPSTDTQYF	TGTGCCAGCAGCTCGGTTACGGCGGACCCTAGCACAGATACGCAGTATTTT
TRBV6-5	TRBJ2-1	.	CATASYSYNEQFF	TGTGCCACCGCGAGTTACTCCTACAATGAGCAGTTCTTC
TRBV28	TRBJ2-7	TRBD1	CASSLGQGPLDEQYF	TGTGCCAGCAGTTTGGGACAGGGGCCGTTAGACGAGCAGTACTTC
TRBV6-1	TRBJ2-5	TRBD1	CASSDTGGETQYF	TGTGCCAGCAGTGACACAGGGGGAGAGACCCAGTACTTC
TRBV14	TRBJ2-5	.	CASSFRRGPPQETQYF	TGTGCCAGCAGCTTCCGAAGGGGTCCTCCACAAGAGACCCAGTACTTC